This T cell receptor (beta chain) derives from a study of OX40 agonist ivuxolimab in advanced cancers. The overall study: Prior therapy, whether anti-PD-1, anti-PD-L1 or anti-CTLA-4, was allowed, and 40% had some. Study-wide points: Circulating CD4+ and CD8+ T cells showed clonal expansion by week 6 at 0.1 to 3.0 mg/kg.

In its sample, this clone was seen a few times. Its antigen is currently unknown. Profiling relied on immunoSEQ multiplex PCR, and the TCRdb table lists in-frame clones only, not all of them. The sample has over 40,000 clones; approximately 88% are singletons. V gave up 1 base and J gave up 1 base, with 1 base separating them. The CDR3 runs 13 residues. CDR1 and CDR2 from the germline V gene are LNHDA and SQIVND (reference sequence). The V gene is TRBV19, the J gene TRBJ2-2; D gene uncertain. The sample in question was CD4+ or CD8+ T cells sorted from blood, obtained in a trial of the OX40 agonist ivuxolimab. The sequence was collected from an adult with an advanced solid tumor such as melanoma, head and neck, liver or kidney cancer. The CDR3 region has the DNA TGTGCCAGTAGTATAGGGAACACCGGGGAGCTGTTTTTT. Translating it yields CASSIGNTGELFF. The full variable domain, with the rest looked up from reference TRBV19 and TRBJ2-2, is DGGITQSPKYLFRKEGQNVTLSCEQNLNHDAMYWYRQDPGQGLRLIYYSQIVNDFQKGDIAEGYSVSREKKESFPLTVTSAQKNPTAFYLCASSIGNTGELFFGEGSRLTVL.